The sequence of this T cell receptor beta chain was determined in a study of blood T cell repertoires in COVID-19. About the study: Samples of COVID-19 (acute and convalescent) were obtained from the United States, Italy and Spain.

Sequencing was performed with immunoSEQ multiplex PCR; in TCRdb, only in-frame clones are kept and a portion is missing. This table holds tens of thousands of clones, 88% found once. The CDR3 consists of 16 residues. The V end lost 7 bases, the J end lost 0 bases, and 16 bases lay between the germline ends. The germline V gene encodes CDR1 LNHDA and CDR2 SQIVND (reference sequence). The sequence derives from a human donor in a cohort sampled during active COVID-19. Sequencing was done on a sample of peripheral blood. The rearrangement links TRBV19 to TRBJ1-3; maybe TRBD1 (5 bases). The CDR3 loop is CASIGGTVSSGNTIYF. Here the CDR3 DNA reads TGTGCCAGTATAGGAGGGACGGTGAGCTCTGGAAACACCATATATTTT. Together with reference TRBV19 and TRBJ1-3, the CDR3 gives the full variable domain: DGGITQSPKYLFRKEGQNVTLSCEQNLNHDAMYWYRQDPGQGLRLIYYSQIVNDFQKGDIAEGYSVSREKKESFPLTVTSAQKNPTAFYLCASIGGTVSSGNTIYFGEGSWLTVV.